The 25 T cell receptor beta chains in this list originate from one sample, sequenced in a study of CD8+CD57+ T cells in acquired aplastic anemia. For CDR3 and TCR beta VDJ profiling, genomic DNA was the template used. TCRdb called the reads again in MiXCR, with one record for every CDR3 protein. The sample has over 150,000 distinct CDR3 sequences, 40% to 65% seen once. Only patients with CD8+CD57+ cell expansion on flow cytometry were chosen for sequencing. The sequenced material came from sorted CD4+, CD8+, or CD8+CD57+ T cells (not recorded which) from PBMCs. All receptors derive from a human donor with aplastic anemia.

This clonotype was counted at least ten times. The chain couples TRBV4-1 to TRBJ2-2; 7 nucleotides align to TRBD2. Germline lookup yields CDR1 MGHRA and CDR2 YSYEKL. CDR3 length: 15 amino acids. J lost 9 bases, V lost 0 bases, and 7 bases had no gene match. In DNA, the CDR3 is TGCGCCAGCAGCCAAGATCGGGGGGAAGTTCGGGAGCTGTTTTTT. Translated: CASSQDRGEVRELFF.

This clonotype showed up just a few times. The chain combines TRBV10-2 with TRBJ2-3; D not resolved. The CDR3 consists of 13 residues. Germline V lookup: CDR1 WSHSY, CDR2 SAAADI. The germline V and J ends were trimmed by 2 bases and 2 bases, with 5 bases remaining between them. The CDR3 here is CASSESDTDTQYF. The CDR3 nucleotides are TGCGCCAGCAGTGAGAGCGACACAGATACGCAGTATTTT.

Many counts were recorded for this clonotype. The rearrangement links TRBV12-3 or TRBV12-4 to TRBJ2-1, with TRBD2 matching 7 bases. The CDR3 is 14 amino acids. V dropped 5 bases and J dropped 6; count of bases not matched to a gene: 7. The CDR3 loop reads CASSPPGLRNEQFF. In DNA form, the CDR3 reads TGTGCCAGCAGTCCACCGGGACTACGCAATGAGCAGTTCTTC.

This chain uses TRBV24-1 with TRBJ1-5; no firm D call. V gave up 5 bases and J gave up 7 bases, with 11 bases separating them. CDR1 KGHDR and CDR2 SFDVKD come from the germline V gene. This CDR3 comprises 13 residues. CDR3 sequence: CATSVGVGQPQHF. In DNA form, the CDR3 reads TGTGCCACCAGTGTTGGGGTGGGGCAGCCCCAGCATTTT.

This clonotype was observed many times. V usage is TRBV7-2 and J usage is TRBJ2-7, with 8 nucleotides matching TRBD1. V lost 6 bases to trimming and J lost 4 bases; unmatched junction nucleotides: 11. The CDR3 length is 15 residues. From germline, CDR1 is SGHTA and CDR2 FQGNSA. CDR3 in DNA: TGTGCCAGCAGGCACGACCAGGGGGCAGTGTACGAGCAGTACTTC. Its protein is CASRHDQGAVYEQYF. The full variable domain, its missing parts supplied by reference TRBV7-2 and TRBJ2-7, is GAGVSQSPSNKVTEKGKDVELRCDPISGHTALYWYRQSLGQGLEFLIYFQGNSAPDKSGLPSDRFSAERTGGSVSTLTIQRTQQEDSAVYLCASRHDQGAVYEQYFGPGTRLTVT.

This clonotype was counted many times. The chain combines TRBV6-4 with TRBJ2-3; 7 bases map to TRBD1. The CDR3 spans 14 residues. V lost 5 bases and J lost 3; bases outside the gene matches: 5. CDR1 and CDR2 from the germline V gene are MRHNA and SNTAGT. CDR3 in amino acids: CASSPDRETDTQYF. The CDR3 bases are TGTGCCAGCAGTCCCGACAGGGAGACAGATACGCAGTATTTT.

V usage is TRBV7-2 and J usage is TRBJ2-7; 13 bases line up with TRBD2. The CDR3 loop spans 15 amino acids. The V segment lost 1 base and the J segment 7 bases; nucleotides outside the gene matches: 4. Germline V gives CDR1 SGHTA, CDR2 FQGNSA. CDR3 bases: TGTGCCAGCAGCTTAGGGACTAGCGGGGGAAGGGAGCAGTACTTC. Its protein product is CASSLGTSGGREQYF.

In this sample, this clonotype turned up a few times. With a much larger clone just one base away, this may be a read error. CDR3 DNA sequence: TGCAGTGCTAGAGGGGGGGCGGACTACGAGCAGTACTTC. This translates into CSARGGADYEQYF. V gene TRBV20-1 combines with J gene TRBJ2-7; perhaps D is TRBD1 or TRBD2 (6 bases each). CDR3 length equals 13 residues. Germline V CDR1 and CDR2: DFQATT, SNEGSKA (reference sequence). Trimming took off 1 base at V and 3 bases at J, with 10 bases between the two ends.

This clonotype came up a few times. The chain has TRBV27 and TRBJ1-1; D unclear. This CDR3 spans 19 amino acids. V lost 6 bases and J 0 bases, leaving 26 bases between the germline ends. Germline V gene sequence: CDR1 MNHEY, CDR2 SMNVEV (reference sequence). The CDR3 spells CASRSTLPDWSSMNTEAFF. The CDR3 coding sequence is TGTGCCAGCAGAAGCACACTACCCGATTGGAGTAGTATGAACACTGAAGCTTTCTTT.

The rearrangement links TRBV6-2 or TRBV6-3 to TRBJ2-7; D is possibly TRBD2 (6 bases). The CDR3 length is 14 residues. V was pared by 1 base and J by 0 bases, with 7 bases between. Germline lookup yields CDR1 MNHEY and CDR2 SVGEGT. CDR3 nucleotide sequence: TGTGCCAGCAGTTACTTGGAGGGCTCCTACGAGCAGTACTTC. The encoded protein is CASSYLEGSYEQYF.

With regard to this clonotype: A much larger clone sits a single nucleotide away, making a read error possible. This rearrangement joins TRBV4-1 to TRBJ2-2; TRBD2 might be the D (5 bases). The CDR3 sequence is 14 residues long. Per the germline V gene, CDR1 is MGHRA and CDR2 is YSYEKL. The CDR3 sequence: CASTSGPFTGDLFF. The CDR3 nucleotides are TGCGCCAGCACCTCCGGGCCCTTCACCGGGGATCTGTTTTTT.

This clonotype was counted between two and nine times. The rearrangement uses TRBV4-1 and TRBJ1-5; D is unresolved. The CDR3 is 16 amino acids. Trimming shortened V by 1 base and J by 7 bases, and 17 bases separated the two germline ends. CDR1 and CDR2 from the germline V gene are MGHRA and YSYEKL. CDR3 coding DNA: TGCGCCAGCAGCCAAGGGCCGGGCTCTCTCACCCAGCCCCAGCATTTT. Protein product: CASSQGPGSLTQPQHF.

A word on this clonotype: A clone one base away is much larger, so this may be a read error. The chain has TRBV9 and TRBJ2-3; a weak D match, TRBD2 (6 bases). Between the trimmed V and J ends, which lost 0 bases and 2 bases, there was a span of 16 bases. Germline CDR1 reads SGDLS; CDR2 reads YYNGEE. The CDR3 is made up of 17 amino acids. CDR3 region: CASSVALARGSTDTQYF. The CDR3, as DNA: TGTGCCAGCAGCGTAGCCCTAGCGAGGGGATCCACAGATACGCAGTATTTT.

This clonotype was seen a handful of times. The chain uses TRBV10-2 and TRBJ1-3; no firm D call. The germline V and J ends were trimmed by 6 bases and 4 bases, with 7 bases remaining between them. Germline values: CDR1 WSHSY, CDR2 SAAADI. CDR3 size: 12 residues. The CDR3 region is CASRVPGNTIYF. In DNA form, the CDR3 reads TGCGCCAGCAGGGTACCCGGAAACACCATATATTTT.

As to this clonotype: One end of the junction fails to match germline, which may point to a read error. The CDR3 coding sequence is TGCGCCAGCAGCCAAGATGGGGGCTCTGGAAACACCATATGTTTT. Its translation is CASSQDGGSGNTICF. The chain has TRBV4-1 and TRBJ1-3; possible D gene TRBD1, 6 bases. Germline CDR1 MGHRA, CDR2 YSYEKL. The CDR3 extends over 15 amino acids.

This chain connects TRBV7-9 to TRBJ2-5, with 8 bases matching TRBD2. Germline trimming cut 5 bases from V and 4 bases from J; bases unmatched to any gene: 3. This CDR3 comprises 13 residues. The germline V gene encodes CDR1 SEHNR and CDR2 FQNEAQ (reference sequence). CDR3 sequence reads: CASSGGGSETQYF. In DNA form, the CDR3 reads TGTGCCAGCAGCGGCGGGGGGTCAGAGACCCAGTACTTC.

This clonotype was seen many times. V and J are TRBV27 and TRBJ1-3, with unresolved D. V was shortened by 7 bases and J by 1 base, with 8 bases between the two germline ends. CDR1 and CDR2 from the germline V gene are MNHEY and SMNVEV (reference sequence). The CDR3 consists of 13 residues. The CDR3 loop is CASKRTSGNTIYF. CDR3 bases: TGTGCCAGCAAGCGTACTTCTGGAAACACCATATATTTT.

The chain has TRBV5-1 and TRBJ1-3; 7 bases agree with TRBD1. The CDR3 extends over 14 amino acids. Germline values: CDR1 SGHRS, CDR2 YFSETQ. V gave up 4 bases and J gave up 7 bases; unmatched junction bases: 8. CDR3 residues: CASSPQGLMNTIYF. The CDR3 region has the DNA TGCGCCAGCAGCCCACAGGGGTTGATGAACACCATATATTTT.

This clonotype was counted ten times or more. The chain couples TRBV20-1 to TRBJ2-3; D call uncertain. V was shortened by 1 base and J by 1 base, with 21 bases between the two germline ends. The CDR3 loop spans 18 amino acids. Germline V gene lookup returns CDR1 DFQATT and CDR2 SNEGSKA (reference sequence). The CDR3: CSARVWSVPLMGTDTQYF. The CDR3 coding sequence is TGCAGTGCTAGAGTTTGGAGTGTACCCTTGATGGGCACAGATACGCAGTATTTT.

This clonotype was counted a few times. CDR3 nucleotide sequence: TGTGCCAGCAGTGAAGTGGACTACTATGGCTACACCTTC. It codes for CASSEVDYYGYTF. The chain couples TRBV25-1 to TRBJ1-2; no definite D call. Germline V CDR1 and CDR2: MGHDK, SYGVNS. The CDR3 is 13 amino acids. Trimming took 2 bases from V and 3 from J, leaving 7 bases between them.

The chain is built from TRBV20-1 and TRBJ2-1; 13 bases match TRBD2. Germline V CDR1 and CDR2: DFQATT, SNEGSKA (reference sequence). V was pared by 6 bases and J by 0 bases, with 5 bases of the junction left unmatched. The length of the CDR3 is 16 residues. In nucleotides, the CDR3 is TGCAGTGCCGCACTAGCGGGGGGGGTCTCCTACAATGAGCAGTTCTTC. As protein: CSAALAGGVSYNEQFF.

This clonotype was detected many times. The chain joins TRBV20-1 to TRBJ1-6; 8 bases are a match to TRBD1. Germline CDR1 reads DFQATT; CDR2 reads SNEGSKA (reference sequence). V was clipped by 0 bases and J by 13 bases; unmatched bases: 5. The CDR3 contains 13 residues. In DNA, the CDR3 is TGCAGTGCTAGAGATTGGGACAGGTTTCCCCTCCACTTT. Protein product: CSARDWDRFPLHF.

The chain carries TRBV19 and TRBJ2-7, with D perhaps matching TRBD1 or TRBD2 (5 bases each). Germline loops: CDR1 LNHDA, CDR2 SQIVND (reference sequence). The CDR3 sequence is 14 residues long. Trimming pared 5 bases from V and 1 base from J, leaving 12 bases between. The CDR3 bases are TGTGCCAGTAGTCCGGGACGGAATTCCTACGAGCAGTACTTC. This codes for CASSPGRNSYEQYF.

The genes are TRBV10-2 and TRBJ2-5; 16 bases are a match to TRBD2. Germline V lookup: CDR1 WSHSY, CDR2 SAAADI. After removal of 8 bases from V and 4 bases from J, the junction contained 13 bases not matched to a gene. The CDR3 loop spans 18 amino acids. The CDR3 sequence is CASGGMGLAGGWGETQYF. CDR3 bases: TGCGCCAGCGGTGGAATGGGACTAGCGGGAGGGTGGGGAGAGACCCAGTACTTC.

This chain links TRBV12-3 or TRBV12-4 with TRBJ1-6; 8 nucleotides match TRBD1. This CDR3 contains 17 residues. J was trimmed by 0 bases and V by 6 bases; bases with no gene match: 7. The CDR3 coding sequence is TGTGCCAGCAGCCAGACAGGGGCCAGCTCCTATAATTCACCCCTCCACTTT. Protein: CASSQTGASSYNSPLHF.